A single sample gave rise to the 11 T cell receptor beta chains below, sequenced in a study of cytomegalovirus exposure and HLA in healthy donors (dated by TCRdb to the late 2010s). Library construction relied on the immunoSEQ multiplex PCR assay. A mixture of 60 forward primers for TCR Vbeta segments and 13 reverse primers for TCR Jbeta segments was used in the multiplex PCR. TCRdb holds this immuneACCESS table with in-frame rearrangements only. Some clones are missing; in checked studies, unresolved V genes explain under half, and the rest has no known cause. Present in this sample are about 98,000 clones, roughly 81% of which were seen just once. The leading ten clones occupy approximately 1.3% of the sample. The sequencing sample was made of PBMCs. The receptors here all came from a man aged 40-50 years in good health and CMV-seronegative.

The rearrangement joins TRBV29-1 to TRBJ2-2; 7 nucleotides align to TRBD2. The germline CDR1 and CDR2 sequences are SQVTM and ANQGSEA. The CDR3 totals 12 residues. J lost 4 bases, V lost 4 bases, and 0 bases had no gene match. CDR3 DNA sequence: TGCAGCGTTGCGGGGGGCACCGGGGAGCTGTTTTTT. This gives the protein CSVAGGTGELFF.

V gene TRBV30 combines with J gene TRBJ2-1; D is perhaps TRBD1 (6 bases). From germline, CDR1 is GTSNPN and CDR2 SVGIG (reference sequence). Trimming took 4 bases from V and 2 from J, leaving 12 bases between them. This CDR3 spans 14 amino acids. CDR3 sequence (DNA): TGTGCCTGGACCGGGGACATCCCCTACAATGAGCAGTTCTTC. It yields the protein CAWTGDIPYNEQFF.

The rearrangement joins TRBV29-1 to TRBJ2-7; 8 nucleotides agree with TRBD1. The CDR3 contains 13 residues. Looked up from germline, CDR1 is SQVTM and CDR2 is ANQGSEA. V dropped 4 bases and J dropped 1; count of bases not matched to a gene: 3. DNA for the CDR3: TGCAGCGTTGCAGGGGGCGTATCCTACGAGCAGTACTTC. It codes for CSVAGGVSYEQYF.

This chain links TRBV5-5 with TRBJ1-3; no definite D call. V dropped 2 bases and J dropped 0 bases, with 6 bases sitting between them. CDR1 is SGHKS and CDR2 is YYEKEE in the germline V gene (reference sequence). The CDR3 sequence is 14 residues long. CDR3 sequence reads: CASSFVASGNTIYF. The CDR3, as DNA: TGTGCCAGCAGCTTTGTAGCCTCTGGAAACACCATATATTTT.

This clone was detected only a few times. The chain carries TRBV6-5 and TRBJ2-3; the D gene is possibly TRBD1 (6 bases). There are 15 residues in the CDR3. Germline CDR1 is MNHEY and CDR2 is SVGAGI. The V end lost 6 bases, the J end lost 0 bases, and 13 bases lay between the germline ends. CDR3 nucleotides: TGTGCCAGCAGCTCCCGGGACATAAGCACAGATACGCAGTATTTT. Its translation: CASSSRDISTDTQYF.

This clone was recorded a few times. The chain is built from TRBV5-1 and TRBJ1-1; TRBD1 matches at 7 bases. Losses at the gene ends were 2 bases for V and 6 bases for J; bases not matched to a gene: 10. CDR1 is SGHRS and CDR2 is YFSETQ in the germline V gene. The CDR3 has 15 residues. The CDR3 region is CASSFITQGSPEAFF. The CDR3, as DNA: TGCGCCAGCAGCTTTATTACACAGGGGTCTCCTGAAGCTTTCTTT.

The rearrangement uses TRBV7-8 and TRBJ1-1, with D possibly TRBD1 on 6 matching bases. The germline V and J ends were trimmed by 3 bases and 0 bases, with 17 bases remaining between them. Germline CDR1 is SGHVS and CDR2 is FQNEAQ. This CDR3 is built from 17 residues. The DNA for the CDR3 is TGTGCCAGCAGCTTCCGACAGGTGAGGGGCCTGAACACTGAAGCTTTCTTT. This codes for CASSFRQVRGLNTEAFF.

This chain links TRBV5-5 with TRBJ2-7; possible D gene TRBD2, 6 bases. The CDR3 has 12 amino acids. Germline lookup yields CDR1 SGHKS and CDR2 YYEKEE (reference sequence). The V end was cut by 2 bases, the J end by 5 bases, with 8 bases between. The CDR3 region is CASSFGSNEQYF. CDR3 nucleotides: TGTGCCAGCAGCTTCGGGAGCAACGAGCAGTACTTC.

V and J are TRBV5-1 and TRBJ2-2; D is possibly TRBD2 (5 bases). V shed 2 bases and J shed 0 bases, with 11 bases lying between them. Germline CDR1 and CDR2: SGHRS and YFSETQ. CDR3 length equals 16 residues. The CDR3 coding sequence is TGCGCCAGCAGCTTCCTAGCAGCTTCGAACACCGGGGAGCTGTTTTTT. Translated: CASSFLAASNTGELFF.

This clone occurred a few times. This rearrangement joins TRBV6-5 to TRBJ2-7; 9 nucleotides line up with TRBD1. V dropped 5 bases and J dropped 0; count of bases not matched to a gene: 5. The CDR3 covers 15 residues. The germline gives CDR1 MNHEY, CDR2 SVGAGI. The CDR3 nucleotides are TGTGCCAGCAGTCGGGACAGGGAGAGCTCCTACGAGCAGTACTTC. Its protein is CASSRDRESSYEQYF.

The gene calls are TRBV5-4 and TRBJ2-3; TRBD1 aligns across 7 bases. After removal of 5 bases from V and 3 bases from J, the junction contained 12 bases not matched to a gene. CDR1 is SGHNT and CDR2 is YYREEE in the germline V gene (reference sequence). The length of the CDR3 is 16 residues. CDR3 protein: CASSYDREGITDTQYF. In DNA, the CDR3 is TGTGCCAGCAGTTATGACAGGGAAGGGATAACAGATACGCAGTATTTT.